This entry lists 27 T cell receptor beta chains sequenced from one sample in a study of T cell clonality in common variable immunodeficiency. Sequenced by immunoSEQ multiplex PCR; TCRdb stores in-frame clones only, minus some. The sample presents under 45,000 clones, none singletons. The sequenced sample was peripheral blood mononuclear cells. All receptors derive from a person aged 18 to 70 in good health.

Note on this clone: The CDR3 end falls 3 residues outside the read, so it is completed with the germline J gene. V and J are TRBV7-9 and TRBJ2-1; 10 nucleotides line up with TRBD2. This CDR3 contains 14 residues. Losses at the gene ends were 2 bases for V and 8 bases for J; bases not matched to a gene: 3. The germline V gene has CDR1 SEHNR and CDR2 FQNEAQ (reference sequence). CDR3 amino acids: CASSLSSGRDEQFF. Partial CDR3 DNA: TGTGCCAGCAGCTTATCTAGCGGGAGAGATGAG.

In this sample, this clone turned up many times. The sequence runs out 3 residues before the end of the CDR3; the remainder is reconstructed from the germline J gene. The chain employs TRBV19 and TRBJ1-3, with a possible D match to TRBD1 (6 bases). The CDR3 is made up of 12 amino acids. CDR1 LNHDA and CDR2 SQIVND come from the germline V gene (reference sequence). CDR3 DNA, as far as it was read: TGTGCCAGTACCCTAGAGCGGGGGCGA. Translation: CASTLERGR. The entire CDR3 protein reads CASTLERGRIYF.

Ten or more counts support this clone. The CDR3 goes on 3 residues after the read ends, and that part is filled in from the germline J gene. The chain joins TRBV7-3 to TRBJ1-2, with D unclear. With 5 bases removed from V and 1 base from J, the gap between germline ends came to 11 bases. The CDR3 contains 14 residues. Germline V lookup: CDR1 SGHTA, CDR2 FQGTGA. CDR3 residues: CASSPYQINYGYTF. The part of the CDR3 DNA that was read is TGTGCCAGCAGCCCATACCAGATTAACTATGGC.

This clone was recorded many times. The CDR3 end lies 3 residues beyond the end of the read and is filled in from the germline J gene. J is TRBJ1-2 and V is TRBV5-1; 7 nucleotides agree with TRBD1. CDR1 is SGHRS and CDR2 is YFSETQ in the germline V gene. V lost 9 bases and J lost 0; bases outside the gene matches: 8. CDR3 size: 14 residues. Partial CDR3 DNA: TGCGCCACCAAGACCGGGACAGCTAACTATGGC. Its protein product is CATKTGTANYG. From start to end, the CDR3 is CATKTGTANYGYTF.

This clone has ten or more counts. The sequenced fragment ends 3 residues before the CDR3 boundary, so the rest is inferred from the germline J gene. The chain is built from TRBV7-3 and TRBJ2-3; weak D call: TRBD2 (5 bases). The CDR3 runs to 13 residues. V was cut by 7 bases and J by 5 bases, with 13 bases left in between. Per the germline V gene, CDR1 is SGHTA and CDR2 is FQGTGA. CDR3 DNA, as far as it was read: TGTGCCAGCACCTCTACGGCGGGAGATACG. Translation: CASTSTAGDT. The complete CDR3 protein is CASTSTAGDTQYF.

This clone has at least ten counts. The read ends 3 residues early relative to the CDR3; the germline J gene fills the gap. The chain recombines TRBV5-4 with TRBJ2-2; D unclear. This CDR3 region has 12 residues. Germline V gene data show CDR1 as SGHNT and CDR2 as YYREEE (reference sequence). The CDR3 here is CASSFDDRVLFF. The part of the CDR3 DNA that was read is TGTGCCAGCAGCTTCGACGATCGGGTG.

The table lists this clone with many counts. The DNA ends 3 residues before the CDR3 does, and the rest of the CDR3 is filled in from the germline J gene. Distinct nucleotide sequences in the sample also encode this CDR3. The V gene is TRBV20-1, the J gene TRBJ1-6, with 7 bases aligning to TRBD1. V trimming: 3 bases; J trimming: 5 bases; junction bases outside the gene matches: 10. The length of the CDR3 is 16 residues. Germline V CDR1 and CDR2: DFQATT, SNEGSKA (reference sequence). The part of the CDR3 DNA that was read is TGCAGTGCTAGGGGGGGCCCGGGACAGAATAATTCACCC. It specifies CSARGGPGQNNSP. The whole CDR3 is CSARGGPGQNNSPLHF.

This clone was recorded at least ten times. The read ends 3 residues shy of where the CDR3 ends; the end is completed using the germline J gene. The genes are TRBV30 and TRBJ2-1, with 11 bases matching TRBD2. V gave up 5 bases and J gave up 3 bases; unmatched junction bases: 6. Germline V gene data show CDR1 as GTSNPN and CDR2 as SVGIG (reference sequence). The CDR3 contains 15 residues. The sequenced part of the CDR3 DNA is TGTGCCTGGTATGATGGGACTAGCGGCTACAATGAG. Translated, it gives CAWYDGTSGYNE. The full CDR3 is CAWYDGTSGYNEQFF.

This clone was counted at least ten times. With the read ending 3 residues before the CDR3 end, the germline J gene is used to fill in that end. This chain links TRBV5-4 with TRBJ2-7, with 10 nucleotides matching TRBD1. The CDR3 contains 15 residues. Germline V lookup: CDR1 SGHNT, CDR2 YYREEE (reference sequence). Trimming at V came to 3 bases and at J to 4 bases, leaving 7 bases not matched to a gene. CDR3: CASSSADRGLYEQYF. Incomplete CDR3 DNA: TGTGCCAGCAGCTCAGCCGACAGGGGGCTTTACGAG.

This clone appeared many times. Read data end 3 residues before the CDR3 end; the end is taken from the germline J gene. The chain employs TRBV2 and TRBJ1-5; 7 bases line up with TRBD1. CDR1 and CDR2 from the germline V gene are SNHLY and FYNNEI. The CDR3 is 14 residues long. J lost 3 bases, V lost 6 bases, and 5 bases had no gene match. The CDR3 region is CASRGDSPNQPQHF. The DNA read from the CDR3 is TGTGCCAGCAGGGGGGACAGTCCCAATCAGCCC.

Ten or more counts support this clone. Sequencing ends 3 residues short of the CDR3 end; the germline J gene provides the rest. J is TRBJ2-6 and V is TRBV18, with D possibly matching TRBD2 (5 bases). Trimming removed 3 bases from V and 1 base from J, with 10 bases in between. The CDR3 extends over 16 amino acids. Looked up from germline, CDR1 is KGHSH and CDR2 is LQKENI. CDR3 loop: CASSPVGVSGANVLTF. CDR3 DNA (partial): TGTGCCAGCTCACCGGTCGGGGTATCTGGGGCCAACGTC. Full variable domain (outside the CDR3, taken from reference TRBV18 and TRBJ2-6): NAGVMQNPRHLVRRRGQEARLRCSPMKGHSHVYWYRQLPEEGLKFMVYLQKENIIDESGMPKERFSAEFPKEGPSILRIQQVVRGDSAAYFCASSPVGVSGANVLTFGAGSRLTVL.

At least ten counts were recorded for this clone. The CDR3 end lies 3 residues beyond the end of the read and is filled in from the germline J gene. The chain employs TRBV5-5 and TRBJ1-1; 8 bases match TRBD1. V shed 6 bases and J 6 bases; nucleotides not matched to a gene: 7. Germline V CDR1 and CDR2: SGHKS, YYEKEE (reference sequence). The CDR3 is 13 residues long. CDR3 sequence reads: CASNDRGDPEAFF. CDR3 bases read: TGTGCCAGCAACGACAGGGGCGACCCTGAA.

Comment on this clone: The sequence runs out 3 residues before the end of the CDR3; the remainder is reconstructed from the germline J gene. The chain is built from TRBV6-4 and TRBJ1-2, with D maybe TRBD1 (5 bases). Germline V gives CDR1 MRHNA, CDR2 SNTAGT. The CDR3 is made up of 12 amino acids. The V end lost 8 bases, the J end lost 7 bases, and 14 bases lay between the germline ends. The covered CDR3 bases are TGTGCCAGCCCTGGGGGGGAATCTGGC. Translating it yields CASPGGESG. The CDR3 as a whole reads CASPGGESGYTF.

This clone has at least ten counts. The read falls 3 residues short of the CDR3 end, and the missing part is taken from the germline J gene. The chain carries TRBV6-2 or TRBV6-3 and TRBJ1-5; perhaps TRBD1 as D (5 bases). Trimming pared 2 bases from V and 3 bases from J, leaving 8 bases between. Germline V CDR1 and CDR2: MNHEY, SVGEGT. The CDR3 has 14 residues. The CDR3 spells CASSYDSLNQPQHF. Partial CDR3 DNA: TGTGCCAGCAGTTACGACAGCCTCAATCAGCCC.

This clone was seen many times. The CDR3 extends 3 residues past the end of the read, so its final part is completed from the germline J gene. The chain links TRBV20-1 to TRBJ2-1; TRBD1 matches 7 bases. The CDR3 spans 12 residues. From germline, CDR1 is DFQATT and CDR2 SNEGSKA (reference sequence). V was pared by 6 bases and J by 6 bases, with 5 bases of the junction left unmatched. The CDR3: CSATDRVNEQFF. The sequenced part of the CDR3 DNA is TGCAGTGCAACCGACAGGGTCAATGAG.

This clone has a count of ten or more. The CDR3 end falls 3 residues outside the read, so it is completed with the germline J gene. The V gene is TRBV10-1, the J gene TRBJ2-1, with D maybe TRBD2 (5 bases). There are 15 residues in the CDR3. Germline-derived CDR1 and CDR2 are WNHNN and SYGVQD (reference sequence). Trimming took off 0 bases at V and 2 bases at J, with 8 bases between the two ends. CDR3: CASSESLAPYNEQFF. Incomplete CDR3 DNA: TGCGCCAGCAGTGAGTCCCTAGCCCCCTACAATGAG.

This clone was found a few times. From the germline J gene comes the end of the CDR3, since the read stops 3 residues before it. The chain employs TRBV5-1 and TRBJ2-7; D ambiguous. Trimming left V 1 base short and J 0 bases short, with 8 bases between. Germline assignment: CDR1 SGHRS and CDR2 YFSETQ. The length of the CDR3 is 14 residues. The CDR3 bases that were read are TGCGCCAGCAGCTTGCGCCAGAGCTCCTACGAG. Translation: CASSLRQSSYE. The whole CDR3 protein is CASSLRQSSYEQYF.

This clone came up many times. Read sequence stops 3 residues before the CDR3 end, and the germline J gene provides the missing end. The chain couples TRBV7-8 to TRBJ2-1, with TRBD2 matching over 11 bases. CDR3 size: 15 residues. V was clipped by 3 bases and J by 5 bases; unmatched bases: 3. Germline V CDR1 and CDR2: SGHVS, FQNEAQ. The CDR3 loop is CASSFLGLADNEQFF. CDR3 DNA (partial): TGTGCCAGCAGCTTTCTGGGACTAGCGGACAATGAG.

This clone was recorded many times. With the read ending 3 residues before the CDR3 end, the germline J gene is used to fill in that end. J is TRBJ1-5 and V is TRBV7-8; D remains ambiguous. The CDR3 runs to 13 residues. In germline, CDR1 is SGHVS, CDR2 FQNEAQ. The sequenced CDR3 bases are TGTGCCAGCAGCTTAGGTCTGACTGGCCCC. It is translated as CASSLGLTGP. The whole CDR3 is CASSLGLTGPQHF.

Regarding this clone: Germline is not matched at one junction end, which may reflect a read error. The read stops 3 residues short of the end of the CDR3; the missing end is completed from the germline J gene. The V call is TRBV20-1, the J call TRBJ1-4, with D possibly matching TRBD1 (6 bases). There are 13 residues in the CDR3. Germline lookup yields CDR1 DFQATT and CDR2 SNEGSKA (reference sequence). Incomplete CDR3 DNA: TGCGGTGCAGGGGCTACAACTAATGAAAAA. This gives the protein CGAGATTNEK. The entire CDR3 sequence reads CGAGATTNEKLFF.

This clone showed up many times. The CDR3 bases that were read are TGCAGTGCTACGACTAGCGGGATGATAGGGTCCACAGATACG. The encoded protein is CSATTSGMIGSTDT. The whole CDR3 is CSATTSGMIGSTDTQYF. This rearrangement joins TRBV20-1 to TRBJ2-3; 11 nucleotides line up with TRBD2. Read coverage stops 3 residues before the CDR3 terminus; the germline J gene supplies the remainder. Losses at the gene ends were 4 bases for V and 2 bases for J; bases not matched to a gene: 11. Germline V CDR1 and CDR2: DFQATT, SNEGSKA (reference sequence). The CDR3 consists of 17 residues.

On this clone: The observed sequence ends 3 residues before the CDR3 terminus, with the missing tail filled in from the germline J gene. The chain joins TRBV7-9 to TRBJ2-4; 8 positions match TRBD1. The CDR3 spans 14 residues. The trim removed 6 bases at V and 3 bases at J, leaving 4 bases unmatched. Germline V gives CDR1 SEHNR, CDR2 FQNEAQ (reference sequence). CDR3 sequence: CASSYGQGKNIQYF. The CDR3 bases that were read are TGTGCCAGCAGTTACGGACAGGGCAAAAACATT.

This clone has at least ten counts. With the read ending 3 residues before the CDR3 end, the germline J gene is used to fill in that end. This chain uses TRBV19 with TRBJ2-7; tentative D call: TRBD2 (5 bases). Germline CDR1 is LNHDA and CDR2 is SQIVND (reference sequence). The CDR3 has 14 residues. Between the trimmed V and J ends, which lost 4 bases and 3 bases, there was a span of 13 bases. The chain's CDR3 is CASSTRTTNYEQYF. The sequenced CDR3 bases are TGTGCCAGTAGTACCCGGACGACTAACTACGAG.

Points on this clone: The CDR3 end is not reached by the read, which stops 3 residues before it; the germline J gene fills it in. The chain combines TRBV7-2 with TRBJ2-5; a possible D gene is TRBD2 (6 bases). The CDR3 extends over 13 amino acids. Trimming cost V 0 bases and J 5 bases, with 7 bases left between them. Per the germline V gene, CDR1 is SGHTA and CDR2 is FQGNSA. This CDR3 reads CASSLARGETQYF. The CDR3 DNA, read in part, is TGTGCCAGCAGCTTAGCGCGGGGCGAGACC.

This clone appeared many times. Read sequence stops 3 residues before the CDR3 end, and the germline J gene provides the missing end. V and J are TRBV6-1 and TRBJ2-5; a weak D match, TRBD2 (5 bases). Trimming pared 4 bases from V and 5 bases from J, leaving 14 bases between. The germline CDR1 and CDR2 sequences are MNHNS and SASEGT. The CDR3 spans 14 residues. The DNA read from the CDR3 is TGTGCCAGCAGTGCTCGGGGTCTGGGGGAGACC. Translation gives CASSARGLGET. The entire CDR3 is CASSARGLGETQYF.

The sample holds many counts of this clone. Incomplete CDR3 DNA: TGTGCCAGTAGTACAGGGGGCGCTTGGAACGAG. Its translation is CASSTGGAWNE. The entire CDR3 is CASSTGGAWNEQYF. This chain joins TRBV19 and TRBJ2-7; 8 bases align to TRBD1. The read stops 3 residues short of the end of the CDR3; the missing end is completed from the germline J gene. The CDR3 has 14 amino acids. CDR1 LNHDA and CDR2 SQIVND come from the germline V gene (reference sequence). V gave up 4 bases and J gave up 5 bases; unmatched junction bases: 7.

This clone was recorded at least ten times. The CDR3 end lies 3 residues beyond the end of the read and is filled in from the germline J gene. The V and J genes are TRBV28 and TRBJ2-3; D call uncertain. This CDR3 contains 11 residues. CDR1 is MDHEN and CDR2 is SYDVKM in the germline V gene. V dropped 6 bases and J dropped 2 bases, with 3 bases sitting between them. The part of the CDR3 DNA that was read is TGTGCCAGCAGACTCACAGATACG. Its translation is CASRLTDT. The whole CDR3 region reads CASRLTDTQYF.